This entry lists 21 T cell receptor beta chains sequenced from one sample in a study of T cell repertoires and HLA-DP antigens. Profiling relied on immunoSEQ multiplex PCR, and the TCRdb table lists in-frame clones only, not all of them. Among over 60,000 clones listed, about four fifths were seen once. These receptors have no identified antigens. Sequencing was carried out using CD4+ T cells from PBMCs. The receptors come from a man aged 60-69 years in good health and CMV-seronegative.

The chain links TRBV7-8 to TRBJ1-6, with D unclear. Trimming removed 1 base at V and 7 bases at J, with 5 bases between. The CDR3 runs to 13 residues. Germline-derived CDR1 and CDR2 are SGHVS and FQNEAQ. The CDR3 DNA follows: TGTGCCAGCAGCTTAGAGCCGAATTCACCCCTCCACTTT. Protein: CASSLEPNSPLHF.

The chain joins TRBV5-1 to TRBJ1-4, with D possibly being TRBD1 (5 bases). V lost 0 bases to trimming and J lost 6 bases, with 12 bases between them. The CDR3 contains 15 residues. Looked up from germline, CDR1 is SGHRS and CDR2 is YFSETQ. As DNA, the CDR3 is TGCGCCAGCAGCTTGGGGGGCCAAGAGGATGAAAAACTGTTTTTT. Protein sequence: CASSLGGQEDEKLFF.

The V gene is TRBV2, the J gene TRBJ1-6; D is undetermined. Germline values: CDR1 SNHLY, CDR2 FYNNEI. The CDR3 covers 13 residues. V shed 2 bases and J shed 6 bases, with 5 bases lying between them. Here the CDR3 reads CASSENINSPLHF. In nucleotides, the CDR3 is TGTGCCAGCAGTGAAAACATTAATTCACCCCTCCACTTT.

The chain joins TRBV5-8 to TRBJ2-7; 11 bases are a match to TRBD2. Germline CDR1 and CDR2: SGHTS and YDEGEE. Trimming removed 0 bases from V and 4 bases from J; junction bases left unmatched: 6. This CDR3 is 16 amino acids long. CDR3 DNA sequence: TGTGCCAGCAGCTTGGGTAGCGGGAGGGGTCGGTACGAGCAGTACGTC. Amino acids: CASSLGSGRGRYEQYV.

V gene TRBV10-3 combines with J gene TRBJ1-3; D is unresolved. The CDR3 is made up of 12 amino acids. Trimming removed 10 bases from V and 2 bases from J, with 9 bases in between. Per germline, CDR1 ENHRY and CDR2 SYGVKD. CDR3 DNA sequence: TGTGCCACCTTGGACGCTGGAAACACCATATATTTT. This gives the protein CATLDAGNTIYF.

This clone occurred once. This rearrangement joins TRBV12-5 to TRBJ2-1; TRBD2 aligns across 7 bases. Losses at the gene ends were 3 bases for V and 4 bases for J; bases not matched to a gene: 12. Germline assignment: CDR1 LGHNT and CDR2 FRNRAP. The CDR3 is 17 amino acids. CDR3 protein: CASGLPPGGSSYNEQFF. The CDR3 DNA sequence: TGTGCTAGTGGTTTACCTCCCGGGGGGAGTAGTTACAATGAGCAGTTCTTC.

The V and J genes are TRBV10-1 and TRBJ2-5; D may be TRBD1 or TRBD2 (5 bases each). Trimming cost V 6 bases and J 2 bases, with 13 bases left between them. This CDR3 is built from 14 residues. CDR1 is WNHNN and CDR2 is SYGVQD in the germline V gene (reference sequence). CDR3 sequence reads: CASSASGPQETQYF. The DNA for the CDR3 is TGCGCCAGCAGCGCCTCGGGGCCGCAAGAGACCCAGTACTTC.

This rearrangement joins TRBV5-4 to TRBJ2-2, with a weak D call TRBD1 (5 bases). The CDR3 covers 15 residues. Germline CDR1 reads SGHNT; CDR2 reads YYREEE (reference sequence). V dropped 2 bases and J dropped 0 bases, with 8 bases sitting between them. The CDR3 nucleotides are TGTGCCAGCAGCTTAGGGGCACCGAACACCGGGGAGCTGTTTTTT. This translates into CASSLGAPNTGELFF.

The chain has TRBV2 and TRBJ2-5; tentatively, D is TRBD2 (5 bases). This CDR3 is 14 amino acids long. Trimming removed 2 bases at V and 9 bases at J, with 16 bases between. Germline V gene sequence: CDR1 SNHLY, CDR2 FYNNEI. Here the CDR3 DNA reads TGTGCCAGCAGTGAAAGCGGCGGATCTGGGGCCCAGTACTTC. As protein: CASSESGGSGAQYF.

The V gene is TRBV6-1, the J gene TRBJ2-1, with D perhaps matching TRBD2 (5 bases). The CDR3 covers 11 residues. Germline-derived CDR1 and CDR2 are MNHNS and SASEGT. Trimming cost V 9 bases and J 4 bases, with 7 bases left between them. The CDR3 spells CASQRYNEQFF. CDR3 sequence (DNA): TGTGCCAGTCAGCGGTACAATGAGCAGTTCTTC.

The chain has TRBV5-1 and TRBJ2-1; a weak D match, TRBD2 (6 bases). Germline V gene data show CDR1 as SGHRS and CDR2 as YFSETQ. The CDR3 extends over 15 amino acids. V lost 0 bases and J 10 bases, leaving 17 bases between the germline ends. The CDR3 spells CASSLARGTDWEQFF. For the CDR3, the DNA is TGCGCCAGCAGCTTGGCTCGGGGGACTGATTGGGAGCAGTTCTTC.

This chain links TRBV10-1 with TRBJ2-1; D perhaps matches TRBD1 (6 bases). This CDR3 contains 15 residues. Between the trimmed V and J ends, which lost 2 bases and 1 base, there was a span of 9 bases. Germline values: CDR1 WNHNN, CDR2 SYGVQD (reference sequence). CDR3 nucleotide sequence: TGCGCCAGCAGTGAGAACAGGGTGTCCTACAATGAGCAGTTCTTC. Its protein is CASSENRVSYNEQFF.

CDR3 coding DNA: TGTGCCTGGATGGGGCGAGGGGACGTGGACGAGCAGTACTTC. It translates to CAWMGRGDVDEQYF. The chain employs TRBV30 and TRBJ2-7; D may match TRBD1 or TRBD2 (5 bases each). The CDR3 runs to 14 residues. Germline V gene sequence: CDR1 GTSNPN, CDR2 SVGIG (reference sequence). Trimming took off 4 bases at V and 5 bases at J, with 18 bases between the two ends.

This clone occurred once. V and J are TRBV6-5 and TRBJ2-7; D is perhaps TRBD1 (5 bases). The length of the CDR3 is 12 residues. V was shortened by 6 bases and J by 2 bases, with 8 bases between the two germline ends. The V gene's germline CDR1 is MNHEY and CDR2 SVGAGI. CDR3 coding DNA: TGTGCCAGCAGGGACACCACCTACGAGCAGTACTTC. Translation gives CASRDTTYEQYF.

The J gene is TRBJ2-5, the V gene TRBV5-8, with 8 bases matching TRBD1. Unmatched junction bases numbered 5, after V lost 2 bases and J lost 5 bases. The CDR3 is made up of 14 amino acids. Germline V gene data show CDR1 as SGHTS and CDR2 as YDEGEE. The CDR3 nucleotides are TGTGCCAGCAGCTTTCGACAGGGGCAGGAGACCCAGTACTTC. Its translation is CASSFRQGQETQYF.

This clone was detected a few times. This chain joins TRBV5-1 and TRBJ1-2; weak D call: TRBD1 (5 bases). Trimming took off 5 bases at V and 2 bases at J, with 22 bases between the two ends. The CDR3 totals 17 residues. CDR1 and CDR2 from the germline V gene are SGHRS and YFSETQ. This chain's CDR3 is CASRQPSGSPKNYGYTF. DNA for the CDR3: TGCGCCAGCAGGCAACCCTCAGGGTCACCCAAAAACTATGGCTACACCTTC. The entire variable domain, with the rest obtained from reference TRBV5-1 and TRBJ1-2, is as follows: KAGVTQTPRYLIKTRGQQVTLSCSPISGHRSVSWYQQTPGQGLQFLFEYFSETQRNKGNFPGRFSGRQFSNSRSEMNVSTLELGDSALYLCASRQPSGSPKNYGYTFGSGTRLTVV.

V and J are TRBV5-4 and TRBJ2-3; 10 nucleotides align to TRBD2. Germline assignment: CDR1 SGHNT and CDR2 YYREEE (reference sequence). The V segment lost 4 bases and the J segment 1 base; nucleotides outside the gene matches: 12. The CDR3 runs to 18 residues. The CDR3: CASSLSSGGALGTDTQYF. CDR3 DNA sequence: TGTGCCAGCAGCCTGTCTAGCGGGGGAGCCTTGGGCACAGATACGCAGTATTTT.

The chain carries TRBV5-1 and TRBJ2-1; a possible D gene is TRBD2 (8 bases). V was shortened by 0 bases and J by 2 bases, with 18 bases between the two germline ends. The CDR3 runs 18 residues. The germline gives CDR1 SGHRS, CDR2 YFSETQ. In DNA form, the CDR3 reads TGCGCCAGCAGCTTGGGTACTAGCGGAGGGGGCACCTACAATGAGCAGTTCTTC. Its translation is CASSLGTSGGGTYNEQFF.

The gene calls are TRBV19 and TRBJ1-2, with TRBD1 as a possible D gene (6 bases). CDR3 size: 13 residues. Germline-derived CDR1 and CDR2 are LNHDA and SQIVND (reference sequence). Deletions cut 7 bases from V and 6 bases from J, with 15 bases between. The DNA of the CDR3 is TGTGCCAGTACTCTAGGGGCAGGGGATGGCTACACCTTC. Translation: CASTLGAGDGYTF.

This clone was found a few times. The J gene is TRBJ1-4, the V gene TRBV15, with D uncertain. Germline V gene lookup returns CDR1 LNHNV and CDR2 YYDKDF (reference sequence). V was cut by 0 bases and J by 0 bases, with 17 bases left in between. This CDR3 has 19 residues. This CDR3 reads CATSRDRSEGKTTNEKLFF. In DNA form, the CDR3 reads TGTGCCACCAGCAGAGACCGATCGGAAGGGAAAACAACTAATGAAAAACTGTTTTTT.

This clone has just one count. The chain joins TRBV9 to TRBJ1-1; 8 bases line up with TRBD1. The V gene end was trimmed by 4 bases and the J gene end by 1 base; junction bases not matched to a gene: 9. Germline CDR1 SGDLS, CDR2 YYNGEE. The CDR3 has 16 residues. CDR3 region: CASSRGTGQGNTEAFF. The CDR3 nucleotides are TGTGCCAGCAGCAGGGGCACCGGACAGGGGAACACTGAAGCTTTCTTT.